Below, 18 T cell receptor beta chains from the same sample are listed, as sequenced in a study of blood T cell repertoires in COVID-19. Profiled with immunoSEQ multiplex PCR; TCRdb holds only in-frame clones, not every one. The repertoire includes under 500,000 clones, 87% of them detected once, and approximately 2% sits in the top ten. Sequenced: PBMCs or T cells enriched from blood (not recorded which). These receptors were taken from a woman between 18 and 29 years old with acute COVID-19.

The CDR3 loop reads CASSRLGLDEQYF. CDR3 DNA sequence: TGTGCCAGCAGTAGACTAGGTTTGGACGAGCAGTACTTC. The V and J genes are TRBV6-5 and TRBJ2-7; possible D gene TRBD2, 6 bases. Trimming removed 5 bases at V and 5 bases at J, with 13 bases between. The CDR3 consists of 13 residues. The germline CDR1 and CDR2 sequences are MNHEY and SVGAGI.

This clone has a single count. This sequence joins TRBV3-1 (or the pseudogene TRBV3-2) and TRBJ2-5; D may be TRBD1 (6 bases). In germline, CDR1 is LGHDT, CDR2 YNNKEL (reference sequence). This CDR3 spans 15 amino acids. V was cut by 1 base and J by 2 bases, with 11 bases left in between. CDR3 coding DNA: TGTGCCAGCAGCCAAGCCGGGACATTGCAAGAGACCCAGTACTTC. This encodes CASSQAGTLQETQYF.

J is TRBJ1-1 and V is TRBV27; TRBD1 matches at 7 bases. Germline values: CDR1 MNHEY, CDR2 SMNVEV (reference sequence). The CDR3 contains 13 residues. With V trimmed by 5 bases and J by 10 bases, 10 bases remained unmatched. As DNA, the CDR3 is TGTGCCAGCAGTACCGAGATGGGACAGAGAGCTTTCTTT. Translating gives CASSTEMGQRAFF.

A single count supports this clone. The CDR3 nucleotides are TGCGCCAGCAGCCGTCACAACCGGGACAGGGCGGTGAACACTGAAGCTTTCTTT. Its protein product is CASSRHNRDRAVNTEAFF. The chain links TRBV4-1 to TRBJ1-1, with 9 bases matching TRBD1. Germline assignment: CDR1 MGHRA and CDR2 YSYEKL. V was clipped by 4 bases and J by 0 bases; unmatched bases: 12. The length of the CDR3 is 18 residues.

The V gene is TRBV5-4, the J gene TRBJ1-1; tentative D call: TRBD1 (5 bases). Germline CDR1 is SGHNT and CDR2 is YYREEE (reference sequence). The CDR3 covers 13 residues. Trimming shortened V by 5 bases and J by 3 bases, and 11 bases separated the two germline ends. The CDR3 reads CASRDIRYTEAFF. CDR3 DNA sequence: TGTGCCAGCAGGGACATACGATACACTGAAGCTTTCTTT.

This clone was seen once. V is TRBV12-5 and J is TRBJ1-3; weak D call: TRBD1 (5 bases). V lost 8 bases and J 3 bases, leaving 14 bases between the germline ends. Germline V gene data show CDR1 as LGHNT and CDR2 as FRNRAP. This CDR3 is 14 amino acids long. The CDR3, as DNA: TGTGCTAGTTCCACGGGGGGGGGTGGAAACACCATATATTTT. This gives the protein CASSTGGGGNTIYF.

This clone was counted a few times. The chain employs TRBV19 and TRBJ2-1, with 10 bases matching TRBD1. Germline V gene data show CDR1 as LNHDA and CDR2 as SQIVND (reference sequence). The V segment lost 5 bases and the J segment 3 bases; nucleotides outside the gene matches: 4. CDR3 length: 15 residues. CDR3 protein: CASSFGTGDYNEQFF. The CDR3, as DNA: TGTGCCAGTAGTTTCGGGACAGGGGACTACAATGAGCAGTTCTTC. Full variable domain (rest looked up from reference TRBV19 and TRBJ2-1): DGGITQSPKYLFRKEGQNVTLSCEQNLNHDAMYWYRQDPGQGLRLIYYSQIVNDFQKGDIAEGYSVSREKKESFPLTVTSAQKNPTAFYLCASSFGTGDYNEQFFGPGTRLTVL.

The CDR3 DNA reads TGTGCCAGCAGCTTAGACCGCGGGAGCTCCTACAATGAGCAGTTCTTC. Residues: CASSLDRGSSYNEQFF. V gene TRBV11-3 combines with J gene TRBJ2-1; 7 bases map to TRBD2. The CDR3 consists of 16 residues. The germline CDR1 and CDR2 sequences are SGHNT and YENEEA. J lost 0 bases, V lost 0 bases, and 2 bases had no gene match.

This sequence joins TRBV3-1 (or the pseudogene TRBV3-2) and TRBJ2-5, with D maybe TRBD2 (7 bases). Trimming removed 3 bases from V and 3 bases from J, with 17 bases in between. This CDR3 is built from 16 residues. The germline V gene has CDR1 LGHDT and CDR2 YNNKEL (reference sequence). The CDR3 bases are TGTGCCAGCAGCCAGGCCTTCAGGGGAGGGGAAGAGACCCAGTACTTC. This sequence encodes CASSQAFRGGEETQYF.

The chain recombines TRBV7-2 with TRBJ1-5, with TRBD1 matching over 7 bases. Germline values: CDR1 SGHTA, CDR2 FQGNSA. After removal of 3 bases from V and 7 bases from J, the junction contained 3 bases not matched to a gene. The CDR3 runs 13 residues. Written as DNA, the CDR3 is TGTGCCAGCAGCTTCCAGGGGGGACAGCCCCAGCATTTT. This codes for CASSFQGGQPQHF.

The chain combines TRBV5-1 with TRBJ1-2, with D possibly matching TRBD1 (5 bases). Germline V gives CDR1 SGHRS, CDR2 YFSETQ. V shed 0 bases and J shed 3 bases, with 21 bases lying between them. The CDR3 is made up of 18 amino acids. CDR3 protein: CASSLEGGVGHSHYGYTF. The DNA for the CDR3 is TGCGCCAGCAGCTTGGAAGGCGGGGTTGGACATTCGCACTATGGCTACACCTTC.

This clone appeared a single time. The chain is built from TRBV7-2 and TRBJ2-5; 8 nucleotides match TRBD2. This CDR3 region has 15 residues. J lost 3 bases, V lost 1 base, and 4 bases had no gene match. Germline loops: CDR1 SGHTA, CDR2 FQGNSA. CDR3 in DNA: TGTGCCAGCAGCTTAGTTCAGCGGGAGAAAGAGACCCAGTACTTC. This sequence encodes CASSLVQREKETQYF.

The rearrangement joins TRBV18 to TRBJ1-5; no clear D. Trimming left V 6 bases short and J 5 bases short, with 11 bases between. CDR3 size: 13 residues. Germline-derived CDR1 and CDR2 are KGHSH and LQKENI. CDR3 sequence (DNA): TGTGCCAGCTCGCGCGGAGAGGATCAGCCCCAGCATTTT. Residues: CASSRGEDQPQHF.

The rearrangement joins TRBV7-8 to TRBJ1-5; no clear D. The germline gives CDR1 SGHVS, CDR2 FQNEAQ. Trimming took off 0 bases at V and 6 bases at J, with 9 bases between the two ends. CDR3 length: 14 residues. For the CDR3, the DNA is TGTGCCAGCAGCTTAGCTCTTGGGAGTCAGCCCCAGCATTTT. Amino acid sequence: CASSLALGSQPQHF. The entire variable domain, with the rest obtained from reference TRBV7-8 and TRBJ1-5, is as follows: GAGVSQSPRYKVAKRGQDVALRCDPISGHVSLFWYQQALGQGPEFLTYFQNEAQLDKSGLPSDRFFAERPEGSVSTLKIQRTQQEDSAVYLCASSLALGSQPQHFGDGTRLSIL.

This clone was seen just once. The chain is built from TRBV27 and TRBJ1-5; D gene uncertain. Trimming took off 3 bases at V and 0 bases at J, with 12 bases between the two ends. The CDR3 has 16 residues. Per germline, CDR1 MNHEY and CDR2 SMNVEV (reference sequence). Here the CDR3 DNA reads TGTGCCAGCAGTTTGATGGCAGTGAATAGCAATCAGCCCCAGCATTTT. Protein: CASSLMAVNSNQPQHF.

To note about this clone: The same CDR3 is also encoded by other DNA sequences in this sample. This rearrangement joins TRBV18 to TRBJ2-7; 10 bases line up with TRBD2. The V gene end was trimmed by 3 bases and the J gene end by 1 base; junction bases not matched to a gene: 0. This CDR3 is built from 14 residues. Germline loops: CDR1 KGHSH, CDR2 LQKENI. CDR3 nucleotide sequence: TGTGCCAGCTCACCTAGCGGGGGGTCCTACGAGCAGTACTTC. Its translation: CASSPSGGSYEQYF.

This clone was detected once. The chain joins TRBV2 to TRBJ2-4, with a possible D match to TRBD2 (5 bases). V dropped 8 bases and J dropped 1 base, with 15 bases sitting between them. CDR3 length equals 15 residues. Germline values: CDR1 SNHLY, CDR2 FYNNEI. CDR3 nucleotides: TGTGCCAGCGGCACCGAGGAGGTGGCCAAAAACATTCAGTACTTC. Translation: CASGTEEVAKNIQYF.

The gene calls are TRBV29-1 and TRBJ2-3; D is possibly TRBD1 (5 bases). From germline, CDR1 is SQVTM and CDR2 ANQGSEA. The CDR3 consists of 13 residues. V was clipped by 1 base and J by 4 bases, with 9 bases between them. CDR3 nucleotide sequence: TGCAGCGTTGAAGGGCAGGGATCAGATACGCAGTATTTT. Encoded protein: CSVEGQGSDTQYF.